This entry lists 27 T cell receptor beta chains sequenced from one sample in a study of cytomegalovirus exposure and HLA in healthy donors. PCR primers comprised 60 Vbeta and 13 Jbeta primers. Clones were sequenced by immunoSEQ multiplex PCR, and TCRdb holds only the in-frame ones, with some missing. The table records under 200,000 clones, roughly an eighth of them present only once. The source material was PBMCs. All receptors derive from a man in his fifties in good health and CMV-seropositive.

The chain is built from TRBV11-2 and TRBJ2-1; the D gene is possibly TRBD1 (6 bases). The CDR3 runs 13 residues. Germline-derived CDR1 and CDR2 are SGHAT and FQNNGV. Deletions cut 5 bases from V and 8 bases from J, with 13 bases between. The CDR3 sequence is CASSRNRVDEQFF. The CDR3 DNA is TGTGCCAGCAGCCGTAACAGGGTAGATGAGCAGTTCTTC.

This clone has just a few counts. The rearrangement joins TRBV2 to TRBJ2-7, with 8 bases that match TRBD1. Germline values: CDR1 SNHLY, CDR2 FYNNEI. This CDR3 is built from 15 residues. V shed 5 bases and J 0 bases; nucleotides not matched to a gene: 6. As DNA, the CDR3 is TGTGCCAGCAGTTCCCGGGACAGGAGCTCCTACGAGCAGTACTTC. This codes for CASSSRDRSSYEQYF.

This chain joins TRBV6-5 and TRBJ1-1, with 7 bases lining up with TRBD1. V was pared by 5 bases and J by 4 bases, with 4 bases of the junction left unmatched. Germline values: CDR1 MNHEY, CDR2 SVGAGI. The CDR3 consists of 13 residues. The CDR3 loop is CASSPGQITEAFF. CDR3 sequence (DNA): TGTGCCAGCAGTCCGGGACAGATCACTGAAGCTTTCTTT.

The V and J genes are TRBV4-3 and TRBJ1-2; TRBD1 agrees at 7 bases. Germline V gene sequence: CDR1 LGHNA, CDR2 YSLEER. The CDR3 covers 15 residues. After removal of 0 bases from V and 2 bases from J, the junction contained 3 bases not matched to a gene. The CDR3 sequence is CASSQDGTANYGYTF. As DNA, the CDR3 is TGCGCCAGCAGCCAAGATGGGACAGCAAACTATGGCTACACCTTC.

This clone came up a few times. The chain links TRBV19 to TRBJ1-4; maybe TRBD1 (5 bases). The V gene lost 7 bases and the J gene lost 7 bases, with 13 bases spanning the gap. The CDR3 extends over 13 amino acids. Looked up from germline, CDR1 is LNHDA and CDR2 is SQIVND (reference sequence). This CDR3 reads CASNLGPAEKLFF. The CDR3 region has the DNA TGTGCCAGTAATCTGGGGCCGGCTGAAAAACTGTTTTTT.

The gene calls are TRBV10-3 and TRBJ1-1; 8 positions agree with TRBD1. V gave up 3 bases and J gave up 11 bases; unmatched junction bases: 17. Germline lookup yields CDR1 ENHRY and CDR2 SYGVKD. The length of the CDR3 is 16 residues. CDR3 coding DNA: TGTGCCATCAGTGACTTAGGAAGTGACAGGGGTCCCGCGGCTTTCTTT. Its protein product is CAISDLGSDRGPAAFF.

The V and J genes are TRBV6-6 and TRBJ1-1; possibly TRBD1 for D (5 bases). V was shortened by 7 bases and J by 6 bases, with 18 bases between the two germline ends. From germline, CDR1 is MNHNY and CDR2 SVGAGI (reference sequence). The CDR3 contains 14 residues. CDR3 in DNA: TGTGCCAGCATAAAGGAGCAAGGGGCGGCTGAAGCTTTCTTT. Translating it yields CASIKEQGAAEAFF.

The chain recombines TRBV10-1 with TRBJ1-4; D may be TRBD1 (5 bases). V lost 5 bases, J lost 3 bases, and 7 bases lay in between. The germline V gene has CDR1 WNHNN and CDR2 SYGVQD (reference sequence). The CDR3 covers 13 residues. CDR3 sequence (DNA): TGCGCCAGCAGTAACAGGCCTAATGAAAAACTGTTTTTT. It specifies CASSNRPNEKLFF.

The V gene is TRBV6-1, the J gene TRBJ1-5; D is perhaps TRBD1 (6 bases). CDR3 size: 13 residues. Per germline, CDR1 MNHNS and CDR2 SASEGT. Trimming took off 7 bases at V and 2 bases at J, with 9 bases between the two ends. CDR3: CASKPGGNQPQHF. Written as DNA, the CDR3 is TGTGCCAGCAAGCCAGGGGGCAATCAGCCCCAGCATTTT.

This clone has just a few counts. The V and J genes are TRBV4-2 and TRBJ2-7; D may be TRBD1 (7 bases). CDR1 and CDR2 (germline): LGHNA, YNFKEQ. The V end was cut by 1 base, the J end by 0 bases, with 13 bases between. This CDR3 is built from 16 residues. The CDR3, as DNA: TGTGCCAGCAGCCAAGTTTCTCAGGGGGGCTCCTACGAGCAGTACTTC. Amino acid sequence: CASSQVSQGGSYEQYF.

This chain uses TRBV5-1 with TRBJ2-6; 7 nucleotides align to TRBD1. The CDR3 sequence is 18 residues long. From germline, CDR1 is SGHRS and CDR2 YFSETQ. V lost 0 bases and J lost 2; bases outside the gene matches: 8. The CDR3 is CASSLVATGFPGANVLTF. DNA of the CDR3: TGCGCCAGCAGCTTGGTAGCGACAGGGTTCCCTGGGGCCAACGTCCTGACTTTC.

This clone occurred a few times. This sequence joins TRBV9 and TRBJ2-2; 11 bases are shared with TRBD2. V shed 3 bases and J 7 bases; nucleotides not matched to a gene: 8. The CDR3 covers 16 residues. Germline V gives CDR1 SGDLS, CDR2 YYNGEE. CDR3 loop: CASSGTSGLYGGELFF. CDR3 coding DNA: TGTGCCAGCAGCGGGACTAGCGGGCTCTATGGCGGGGAGCTGTTTTTT.

The V gene is TRBV5-4, the J gene TRBJ2-5; TRBD2 might be the D (6 bases). The CDR3 covers 16 residues. Between the trimmed V and J ends, which lost 5 bases and 5 bases, there was a span of 22 bases. Germline lookup yields CDR1 SGHNT and CDR2 YYREEE (reference sequence). The CDR3 here is CASSVEVVREWETQYF. The CDR3 region has the DNA TGTGCCAGCAGTGTCGAGGTGGTGCGGGAATGGGAGACCCAGTACTTC.

CDR3 nucleotides: TGTGCCAGCAGCTTATTCTCTACGGGCACAGATACGCAGTATTTT. Amino acid sequence: CASSLFSTGTDTQYF. The V call is TRBV7-9, the J call TRBJ2-3; D unclear. The CDR3 totals 15 residues. Trimming removed 2 bases at V and 1 base at J, with 10 bases between. From germline, CDR1 is SEHNR and CDR2 FQNEAQ (reference sequence).

This clone was picked up a small number of times. The rearrangement joins TRBV25-1 to TRBJ1-1; D may be TRBD1 (6 bases). The CDR3 is made up of 16 amino acids. Germline V gene lookup returns CDR1 MGHDK and CDR2 SYGVNS. V lost 5 bases and J lost 4, with 20 bases in between. The CDR3 region has the DNA TGTGCCAGCAGTCCCGCCGGGACACCGGCCGGCACTGAAGCTTTCTTT. The encoded protein is CASSPAGTPAGTEAFF. Using reference TRBV25-1 and TRBJ1-1 for the parts outside the CDR3, the full variable domain is EADIYQTPRYLVIGTGKKITLECSQTMGHDKMYWYQQDPGMELHLIHYSYGVNSTEKGDLSSESTVSRIRTEHFPLTLESARPSHTSQYLCASSPAGTPAGTEAFFGQGTRLTVV.

This clone has ten or more counts. The CDR3 DNA reads TGTGCCAGCAGTGAGGAGCAGAGCACAGATACGCAGTATTTT. Translated, it gives CASSEEQSTDTQYF. The chain couples TRBV25-1 to TRBJ2-3, with D hard to call. Trimming left V 3 bases short and J 0 bases short, with 7 bases between. Germline CDR1 and CDR2: MGHDK and SYGVNS. This CDR3 region has 14 residues.

This chain connects TRBV5-4 to TRBJ2-5; TRBD1 matches at 7 bases. V shed 4 bases, J shed 5 bases, and the junction held 5 bases outside the gene matches. Germline-derived CDR1 and CDR2 are SGHNT and YYREEE (reference sequence). The CDR3 is made up of 13 amino acids. The CDR3 sequence: CASSQKGAETQYF. CDR3 bases: TGTGCCAGCAGCCAAAAGGGGGCGGAGACCCAGTACTTC.

This clone was detected only a few times. This chain joins TRBV6-1 and TRBJ1-2, with unresolved D. This CDR3 spans 12 amino acids. The germline V gene has CDR1 MNHNS and CDR2 SASEGT. Trimming cost V 5 bases and J 5 bases, with 9 bases left between them. The DNA for the CDR3 is TGTGCCAGCAGTATAAGCTCTTATGGCTACACCTTC. Its translation: CASSISSYGYTF.

This clone was found a few times. This chain connects TRBV5-1 to TRBJ2-3; TRBD1 matches 7 bases. The V segment lost 4 bases and the J segment 1 base; nucleotides outside the gene matches: 3. Germline V gene lookup returns CDR1 SGHRS and CDR2 YFSETQ. The CDR3 consists of 14 residues. Here the CDR3 reads CASSTGQGTDTQYF. In nucleotides, the CDR3 is TGCGCCAGCAGCACCGGACAGGGCACAGATACGCAGTATTTT.

This clone has a handful of counts. The chain has TRBV14 and TRBJ2-1; the D is unclear. Germline CDR1 reads SGHDN; CDR2 reads FVKESK. The V end lost 1 base, the J end lost 10 bases, and 8 bases lay between the germline ends. This CDR3 is 12 amino acids long. CDR3 sequence (DNA): TGTGCCAGCAGCCAAGGGCCCTGGGAGCAGTTCTTC. Its translation: CASSQGPWEQFF.

This clone was recorded a few times. The CDR3 nucleotides read TGCGCCAGCAGCTTGGCGGGAGGACGCAACTCCTACGAGCAGTACTTC. Protein product: CASSLAGGRNSYEQYF. The chain joins TRBV5-1 to TRBJ2-7, with 7 bases aligning to TRBD2. Germline assignment: CDR1 SGHRS and CDR2 YFSETQ. The CDR3 spans 16 residues. V lost 0 bases to trimming and J lost 0 bases; unmatched junction nucleotides: 6.

The chain uses TRBV6-6 and TRBJ2-3; 8 nucleotides match TRBD2. Germline CDR1 and CDR2: MNHNY and SVGAGI (reference sequence). The J segment lost 5 bases and the V segment lost 5 bases, leaving 3 bases of the junction unmatched. The CDR3 is 13 residues long. This CDR3 is CASSPGGRDTQYF. As DNA, the CDR3 is TGTGCCAGCAGTCCGGGAGGGCGAGATACGCAGTATTTT.

V and J are TRBV7-9 and TRBJ2-2; TRBD1 is a possible D gene (5 bases). V was pared by 4 bases and J by 6 bases, with 12 bases between. The germline gives CDR1 SEHNR, CDR2 FQNEAQ (reference sequence). This CDR3 region has 14 residues. The CDR3 DNA reads TGTGCCAGCAGCTGGACATTTAAGGCCGGGGAGCTGTTTTTT. Translation: CASSWTFKAGELFF.

This clone appeared a few times. CDR3 sequence (DNA): TGTGCCTGGGGTAGCGGCAACACCGGGGAGCTGTTTTTT. Amino acids: CAWGSGNTGELFF. The J gene is TRBJ2-2, the V gene TRBV30; D might be TRBD2 (6 bases). CDR3 length equals 13 residues. V dropped 5 bases and J dropped 2 bases, with 9 bases sitting between them. In germline, CDR1 is GTSNPN, CDR2 SVGIG (reference sequence).

This clone turned up a few times. The rearrangement uses TRBV15 and TRBJ1-2, with D possibly TRBD1 on 6 matching bases. V was pared by 5 bases and J by 1 base, with 14 bases between. The CDR3 covers 15 residues. Germline V gives CDR1 LNHNV, CDR2 YYDKDF (reference sequence). The CDR3 loop is CATSRAPGVNYGYTF. CDR3 DNA sequence: TGTGCCACCAGCCGAGCGCCAGGGGTTAACTATGGCTACACCTTC.

This clone was seen a handful of times. The chain is built from TRBV15 and TRBJ1-1, with 8 bases identical to TRBD1. J was trimmed by 1 base and V by 2 bases; bases with no gene match: 3. The CDR3 is 15 amino acids. Germline CDR1 is LNHNV and CDR2 is YYDKDF (reference sequence). The CDR3 protein is CATSRTDRANTEAFF. The CDR3 DNA reads TGTGCCACCAGCAGAACGGACAGGGCGAACACTGAAGCTTTCTTT.

Only a few counts were recorded for this clone. The chain carries TRBV7-2 and TRBJ1-2; D not certain. Germline values: CDR1 SGHTA, CDR2 FQGNSA. CDR3 length: 13 residues. Deletions cut 5 bases from V and 7 bases from J, with 14 bases between. The CDR3 DNA reads as TGTGCCAGCAGCCTGATTGACATGGGTGGCTACACCTTC. It specifies CASSLIDMGGYTF.